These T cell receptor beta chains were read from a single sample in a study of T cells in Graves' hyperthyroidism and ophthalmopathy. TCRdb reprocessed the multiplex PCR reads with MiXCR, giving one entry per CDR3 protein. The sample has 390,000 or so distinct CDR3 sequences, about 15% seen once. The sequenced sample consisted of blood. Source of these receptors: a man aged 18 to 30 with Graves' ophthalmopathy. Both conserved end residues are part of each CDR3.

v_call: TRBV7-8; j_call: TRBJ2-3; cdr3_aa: CASSLSTSGLTDTQYF
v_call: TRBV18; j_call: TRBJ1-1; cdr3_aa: CASSPSGGTEAFF
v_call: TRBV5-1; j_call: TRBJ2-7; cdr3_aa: CASSREGQTYEQYF
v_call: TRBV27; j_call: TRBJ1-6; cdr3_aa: CASSFGTESSYNSPLHF
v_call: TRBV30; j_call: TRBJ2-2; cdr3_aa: CAWTKALFANTGELFF
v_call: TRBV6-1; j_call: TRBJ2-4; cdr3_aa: CASSEADRWIQYF
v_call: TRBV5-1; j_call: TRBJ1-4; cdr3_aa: CASSFGTGNEKLFF
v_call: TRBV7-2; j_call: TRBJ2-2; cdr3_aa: CASSLWGRSNTGELFF
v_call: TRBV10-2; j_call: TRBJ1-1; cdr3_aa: CASNAGFSEAFF
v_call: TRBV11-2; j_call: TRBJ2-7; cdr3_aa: CASSLSDAYEQYF
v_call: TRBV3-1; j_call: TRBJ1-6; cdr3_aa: CASRALLTSLSSYNSPLHF
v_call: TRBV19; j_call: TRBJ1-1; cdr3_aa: CASSPGRAGYAEAFF
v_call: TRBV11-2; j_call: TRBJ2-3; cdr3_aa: CASSDTGTSGFITDTQYF
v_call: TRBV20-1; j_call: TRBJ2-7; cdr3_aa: CSARGGGLPPYEQYF
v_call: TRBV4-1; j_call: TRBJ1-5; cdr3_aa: CASSQDLRGGNQPQHF
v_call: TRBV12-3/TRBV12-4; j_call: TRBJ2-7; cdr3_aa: CASSFLAGTYEQYF
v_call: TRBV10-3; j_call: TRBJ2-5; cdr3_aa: CTISSGGPETQYF
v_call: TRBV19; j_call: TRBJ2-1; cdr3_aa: CASSASGRENEQFF
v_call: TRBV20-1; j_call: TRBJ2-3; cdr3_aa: CSARGTGALLDTQYF
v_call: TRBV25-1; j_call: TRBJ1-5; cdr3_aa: CASEGGNSNSNQPQHF
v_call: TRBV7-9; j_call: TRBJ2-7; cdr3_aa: CASSSLGLAGNEQYF
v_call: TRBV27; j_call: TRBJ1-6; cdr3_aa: CASSLNPILRTYPNSPLHF
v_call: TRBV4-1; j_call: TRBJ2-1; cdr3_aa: CASSPRTSGGATGNEQFF
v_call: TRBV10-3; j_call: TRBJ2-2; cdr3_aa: CAISEDSLVGELFF
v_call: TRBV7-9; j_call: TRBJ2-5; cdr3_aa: CASSLALDGETQYF
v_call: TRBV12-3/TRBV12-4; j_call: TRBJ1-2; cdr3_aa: CASSFSENYGYTF
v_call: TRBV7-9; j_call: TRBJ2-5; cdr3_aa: CASSLPTKETQYF
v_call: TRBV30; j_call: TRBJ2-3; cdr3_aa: CAWSVQGGRILNTDTQYF
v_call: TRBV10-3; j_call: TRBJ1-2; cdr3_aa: CAISQGGNLNYGYTF
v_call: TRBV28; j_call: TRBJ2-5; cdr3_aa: CASRGRETQYF
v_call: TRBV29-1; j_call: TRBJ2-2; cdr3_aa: CSVVGSNTGELFF
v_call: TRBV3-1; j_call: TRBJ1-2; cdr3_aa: CASTRAGDVYGYTF
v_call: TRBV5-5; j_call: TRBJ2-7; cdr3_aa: CASSWDGGGRPGNEQYF